The rows below give T cell receptor beta chains drawn from one sample of a study of blood T cell repertoires in COVID-19. Here immunoSEQ multiplex PCR was the method, and the copy in TCRdb shows in-frame clones only, minus some. Of around 93,000 clones in the sample, 80% to 90% are singletons; the top ten hold approximately 15%. Material: peripheral blood. These receptors were obtained from a human donor in a cohort sampled during active COVID-19. CDR3s leave out the opening cysteine and the closing phenylalanine or tryptophan. Clone size is given for some rows only: seen once, a few or many times, or a class if the clone is expanded.

-	TRBJ1-6	TRBV27	ASSFGASNSPLH
-	TRBJ2-7	TRBV28	ASRGGTGGSEQY
-	TRBJ2-3	TRBV5-6	ASSFTTDTQY
-	TRBJ1-3	TRBV4-1	ASSRGGFGNTIY
-	TRBJ2-5	TRBV7-9	ASSHSGQETQY
-	TRBJ2-5	TRBV7-6	ASSLFSLRSGQDYTQY
-	TRBJ2-1	TRBV19	ASSTGLAGGTYEQF
once	TRBJ1-1	TRBV7-2	ASSLDRVGTEAF
-	TRBJ1-1	TRBV18	ASSPPHTQQEAF
-	TRBJ1-3	TRBV29-1	SVESGAGSGNTIY